The 9 T cell receptor beta chains reported below all come from one sample, sequenced in a study of T-cell memory formation after mild COVID-19. Using its own MiXCR run on the 5' RACE reads, TCRdb lists one record per CDR3 protein. Here the sample spans approximately 560,000 distinct CDR3 sequences, around a sixth being singletons. Sequenced material: PBMCs or a T cell subset sorted from them (not recorded which). Receptors originate from an adult woman who had mild COVID-19 (a few samples of this study predate the infection). Cell type and time point are not known.

This chain connects TRBV5-1 to TRBJ2-7, with 7 nucleotides matching TRBD1. This CDR3 comprises 15 residues. CDR1 is SGHRS and CDR2 is YFSETQ in the germline V gene. The V segment lost 4 bases and the J segment 0 bases; nucleotides outside the gene matches: 7. The CDR3 DNA follows: TGCGCCAGCAGCATTACCGGGACAGCCTCCTACGAGCAGTACTTC. It is translated as CASSITGTASYEQYF.

This clonotype was counted a few times. The genes are TRBV20-1 and TRBJ1-2, with unresolved D. The CDR3 runs to 13 residues. V was cut by 3 bases and J by 0 bases, with 8 bases left in between. CDR1 and CDR2 (germline): DFQATT, SNEGSKA (reference sequence). The CDR3 nucleotides are TGCAGTGCTAGCGGTCGTCCTAACTATGGCTACACCTTC. It specifies CSASGRPNYGYTF.

The V call is TRBV27, the J call TRBJ1-2; no clear D. V lost 1 base and J 9 bases, leaving 24 bases between the germline ends. Germline V gene lookup returns CDR1 MNHEY and CDR2 SMNVEV (reference sequence). The CDR3 has 17 amino acids. This CDR3 reads CASSLFGGRRESRSYTF. The CDR3 coding sequence is TGTGCCAGCAGTTTATTCGGAGGGCGACGGGAATCCCGGAGCTACACCTTC.

This clonotype has more than one count but fewer than ten. The chain combines TRBV7-8 with TRBJ2-7, with D perhaps TRBD1 (5 bases). CDR1 and CDR2 (germline): SGHVS, FQNEAQ. V was pared by 7 bases and J by 5 bases, with 27 bases between. There are 17 residues in the CDR3. The CDR3 is CASTRWGGAPTSDEQYF. CDR3 DNA sequence: TGTGCCAGCACCCGGTGGGGCGGCGCTCCTACATCGGACGAGCAGTACTTC.

This clonotype was seen only a few times. The chain carries TRBV7-2 and TRBJ2-7; 7 nucleotides agree with TRBD2. V lost 3 bases to trimming and J lost 0 bases; unmatched junction nucleotides: 2. Germline assignment: CDR1 SGHTA and CDR2 FQGNSA. The CDR3 loop spans 14 amino acids. The CDR3 here is CASSFLAVSYEQYF. CDR3 DNA: TGTGCCAGCAGCTTCCTAGCGGTCTCCTACGAGCAGTACTTC.

A single count supports this clonotype. The chain carries TRBV12-3 or TRBV12-4 and TRBJ2-7; 9 nucleotides align to TRBD1. V was pared by 6 bases and J by 5 bases, with 8 bases of the junction left unmatched. There are 14 residues in the CDR3. Written as DNA, the CDR3 is TGTGCCAGCAGATACGGACAGGGGCCACACGAGCAGTACTTC. This encodes CASRYGQGPHEQYF.

The chain employs TRBV7-9 and TRBJ2-6, with no clear D. Trimming took 5 bases from V and 4 from J, leaving 12 bases between them. CDR1 and CDR2 (germline): SEHNR, FQNEAQ (reference sequence). This CDR3 region has 15 residues. CDR3 region: CASSTSAPGANVLTF. CDR3 bases: TGTGCCAGCAGCACCAGCGCGCCCGGGGCCAACGTCCTGACTTTC.

This clonotype was picked up many times. The rearrangement links TRBV5-1 to TRBJ2-7; the match to TRBD1 covers 7 bases. Germline V lookup: CDR1 SGHRS, CDR2 YFSETQ. V lost 0 bases and J lost 3; bases outside the gene matches: 3. The CDR3 length is 14 residues. In DNA, the CDR3 is TGCGCCAGCAGCTTGGTAACAGGGGACTACGAGCAGTACTTC. It translates to CASSLVTGDYEQYF. Full variable domain (remainder filled in from reference TRBV5-1 and TRBJ2-7): KAGVTQTPRYLIKTRGQQVTLSCSPISGHRSVSWYQQTPGQGLQFLFEYFSETQRNKGNFPGRFSGRQFSNSRSEMNVSTLELGDSALYLCASSLVTGDYEQYFGPGTRLTVT.

The J gene is TRBJ1-2, the V gene TRBV2; 7 bases align to TRBD1. This CDR3 comprises 12 residues. Germline CDR1 and CDR2: SNHLY and FYNNEI. The V segment lost 6 bases and the J segment 7 bases; nucleotides outside the gene matches: 5. CDR3 sequence reads: CASRKTGSGYTF. The CDR3 bases are TGTGCCAGCAGAAAGACAGGGTCTGGCTACACCTTC.